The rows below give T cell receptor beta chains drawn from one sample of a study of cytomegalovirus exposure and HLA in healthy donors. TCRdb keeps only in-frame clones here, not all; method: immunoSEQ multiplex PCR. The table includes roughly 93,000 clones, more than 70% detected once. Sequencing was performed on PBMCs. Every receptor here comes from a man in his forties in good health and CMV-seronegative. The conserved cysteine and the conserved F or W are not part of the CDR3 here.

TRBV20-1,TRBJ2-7,SGGKEGEQY
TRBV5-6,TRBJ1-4,ASSLGGRTANEKLS
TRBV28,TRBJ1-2,ASSELTRANYGYT
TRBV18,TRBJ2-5,ASSPPPRETQY
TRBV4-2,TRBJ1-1,ASSQEWRGNTEAF
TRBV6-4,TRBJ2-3,ASSASGGRGTDTQY
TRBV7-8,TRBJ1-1,ASSSEAGGLWGAF
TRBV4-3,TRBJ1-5,ASSQELHTPNQPQH
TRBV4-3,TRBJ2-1,ASSQDWRLAGGGNEQF
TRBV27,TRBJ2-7,ASSYRGLTYEQY
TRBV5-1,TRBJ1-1,ASSGGSGMNTEAL
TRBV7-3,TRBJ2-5,ASSLNGLQETQY
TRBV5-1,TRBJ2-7,ASSSRQSYEQY
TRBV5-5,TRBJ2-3,ASSLGAGGPTDTQY
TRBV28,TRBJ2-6,ASNWGDPGANVLT
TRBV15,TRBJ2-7,ATSRPQRQGTYEQY
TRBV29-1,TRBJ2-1,SVEGIPGQGINEQF
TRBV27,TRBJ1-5,ASSSQGWGNQPQH
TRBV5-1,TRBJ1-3,ASSSEGSGNTIY
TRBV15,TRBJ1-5,ATSRDGTRGQPQH
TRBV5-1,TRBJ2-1,ASSLTRGWRDEQF
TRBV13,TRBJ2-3,ASSLRSSAYTDTQY
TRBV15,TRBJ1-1,ATTLGLLRHRGEAF
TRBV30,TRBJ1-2,AWSAGGGGYT
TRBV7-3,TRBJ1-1,ASSLGQNEAF
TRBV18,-,ASSPPGQVQSEQY
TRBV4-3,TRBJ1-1,ASSPDRSMNTEAF
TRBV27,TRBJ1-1,ASTSLGHSNTEAF
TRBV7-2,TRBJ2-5,ASSLAVVGGETQY
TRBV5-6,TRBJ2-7,ASSLLAGSYEQY
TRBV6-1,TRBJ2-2,ASRTGNTGELF
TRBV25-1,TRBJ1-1,ASSEYDSLMNTEAF
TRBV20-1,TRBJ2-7,SAPDSPGQY
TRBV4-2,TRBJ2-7,ASSSSGVGEQY
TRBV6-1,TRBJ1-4,ASRQGSEKLF
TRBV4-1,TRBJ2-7,ASSQAGTGDYEQY
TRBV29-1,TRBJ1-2,SVGGGSYGYT
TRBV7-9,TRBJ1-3,ASSLRGGTLSGNTIY
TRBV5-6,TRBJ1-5,ASSITGEQPQH
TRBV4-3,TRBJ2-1,ASSQGKRGGGEQF
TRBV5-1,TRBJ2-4,ASSFISVGKNTQY
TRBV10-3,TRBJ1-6,AISDRDRGRNSPLH
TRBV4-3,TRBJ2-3,ASSQDPGGARADTQY
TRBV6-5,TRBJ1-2,ASSYGTGAYGYT
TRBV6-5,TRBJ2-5,ASSYRGIETQY
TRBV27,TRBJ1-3,ASSLGPQGTSGNTIY
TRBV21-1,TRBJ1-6,ASSMGQQKSPLH
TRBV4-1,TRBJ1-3,ASSQVVTPGNTIY
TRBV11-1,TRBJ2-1,ASKPTGSGSYNEQF
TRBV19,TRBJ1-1,ASSFGTPNTEAF